The entry that follows covers one TCR beta chain sequence. Original handling: The assay estimated nucleated cells by amplifying reference gene primers. Method: immunoSEQ multiplex PCR; TCRdb's copy keeps in-frame clones and lacks some. V, J and clone size reflect that table, while D and trimming were determined from the DNA. Here the sample spans under 300,000 clones, approximately 87% being singletons. The data are from a study of blood T cell repertoires in COVID-19. Study information: Sites in the United States, Italy and Spain provided acute and convalescent COVID-19 samples. Sample material is recorded as cDNA or gDNA derived from T cells, B-cell-depleted T cells, or PBMCs.

This TCR was recovered from a man aged 55 to 69 with acute or convalescent COVID-19. Sequenced: peripheral blood.

The CDR3 loop is CAWSRNRGTGELFF. As DNA, the CDR3 is TGTGCCTGGAGTAGGAATCGGGGCACCGGGGAGCTGTTTTTT. The chain combines TRBV30 with TRBJ2-2; possibly TRBD2 for D (5 bases). Trimming removed 2 bases at V and 4 bases at J, with 11 bases between. CDR1 GTSNPN and CDR2 SVGIG come from the germline V gene (reference sequence). The CDR3 covers 14 residues.